The next 6 T cell receptor beta chains were all read from a single sample in a study of T cell repertoires in cytomegalovirus infection. MiXCR, run by TCRdb on the reads, gives a single entry per CDR3 protein. The table shows approximately 260,000 distinct CDR3 sequences, with about 18% occurring only once. Sample: CD8+ T cells from PBMCs. The source of these receptors is a human donor in good health (CMV status not recorded). Some clones in this sample may be carry-over from other donors' samples.

This clonotype was seen many times. The V call is TRBV7-6, the J call TRBJ1-1, with D possibly matching TRBD1 (5 bases). V was cut by 4 bases and J by 2 bases, with 17 bases left in between. The CDR3 totals 16 residues. Germline V CDR1 and CDR2: SGHVS, FNYEAQ. The CDR3 sequence: CASSSGIGAGNTEAFF. The CDR3, as DNA: TGTGCCAGCAGCTCAGGGATAGGGGCCGGTAACACTGAAGCTTTCTTT.

In its sample, this clonotype was seen a few times. This chain uses TRBV5-6 with TRBJ1-4; D unclear. V was clipped by 4 bases and J by 5 bases, with 12 bases between them. CDR1 is SGHDT and CDR2 is YYEEEE in the germline V gene. The CDR3 is 14 residues long. CDR3 loop: CASSVGYENEKLFF. CDR3 DNA: TGTGCCAGCAGCGTGGGTTACGAGAATGAAAAACTGTTTTTT.

This clonotype has at least ten counts. This chain connects TRBV12-3 or TRBV12-4 to TRBJ1-1; D gene unclear. This CDR3 has 13 amino acids. With 6 bases removed from V and 0 bases from J, the gap between germline ends came to 8 bases. The CDR3 nucleotides read TGTGCCAGCAGACTTGTCCTGAACACTGAAGCTTTCTTT. Residues: CASRLVLNTEAFF.

This clonotype was seen a handful of times. The chain links TRBV5-6 to TRBJ1-1; D may be TRBD1 (6 bases). In germline, CDR1 is SGHDT, CDR2 YYEEEE. Trimming removed 4 bases at V and 2 bases at J, with 12 bases between. The CDR3 runs 14 residues. This CDR3 reads CASSPGTFNTEAFF. The CDR3 region has the DNA TGTGCCAGCAGCCCAGGGACATTTAACACTGAAGCTTTCTTT.

This clonotype was observed many times. The chain employs TRBV11-3 and TRBJ2-7, with no clear D. CDR3 size: 12 residues. CDR1 is SGHNT and CDR2 is YENEEA in the germline V gene. The V end lost 5 bases, the J end lost 6 bases, and 11 bases lay between the germline ends. The CDR3 nucleotides read TGTGCCAGCAGCCTCCAACCCGGCGAGCAGTACTTC. Protein sequence: CASSLQPGEQYF.

This clonotype appeared a few times. The CDR3, as DNA: TGTGCCAGCAGTTTGACAGCCTATAGCAATCAGCCCCAGCATTTT. Protein product: CASSLTAYSNQPQHF. This chain uses TRBV27 with TRBJ1-5, with D possibly TRBD1 on 5 matching bases. Germline CDR1 reads MNHEY; CDR2 reads SMNVEV (reference sequence). Trimming left V 3 bases short and J 0 bases short, with 9 bases between. CDR3 size: 15 residues.